A selection of T cell receptor beta chains follows, all from one sample in a study of neurological immune-mediated disorders. TCRdb passed the 5' RACE reads through MiXCR, listing each CDR3 protein once. The sample has some 79,000 distinct CDR3 sequences; around an eighth are singletons. Material for sequencing was PBMCs. The receptors here all came from a woman aged 45-60 years in good health. The CDR3 runs from the conserved cysteine through the conserved F or W. Fields, in order: clone size, D gene, V gene, J gene, CDR3 DNA, CDR3 protein. D genes are given only for firm matches. Not every row has a clone size; where given, it reads once, few, many or a size class.

many	.	TRBV12-3/TRBV12-4	TRBJ1-2	TGTGCCAGCAGTTTAACAGCCACCCCTAACTATGGCTACACCTTC	CASSLTATPNYGYTF
many	TRBD1	TRBV12-3/TRBV12-4	TRBJ2-7	TGTGCCAGCACACAGGGGATCGAGCAGTACTTC	CASTQGIEQYF
many	.	TRBV10-3	TRBJ2-1	TGTGCCATCCACCGGGGTTGGGGAAACAATGAGCAGTTCTTC	CAIHRGWGNNEQFF
.	.	TRBV11-2	TRBJ2-5	.	CASSFYICSAAQYF
many	.	TRBV12-3/TRBV12-4	TRBJ2-5	TGTGCCAGCAGTTCCCAGGGGATGTGGGAGACCCAGTACTTC	CASSSQGMWETQYF
many	.	TRBV5-1	TRBJ2-6	TGCGCCAGCAGCTTCGACAGTGGGGCTGGGGCCAACGTCCTGACTTTC	CASSFDSGAGANVLTF
many	.	TRBV6-1	TRBJ1-5	TGTGCCAGCATCCGGGGGTTCGGGCAGCCCCAGCATTTT	CASIRGFGQPQHF
many	.	TRBV10-3	TRBJ1-2	TGTGCCATCAGTGTCGGGTCCTATGGCTACACCTTC	CAISVGSYGYTF
many	.	TRBV3-1	TRBJ1-4	TGTGCCAGCAGCCAACAGAGTATAGTTAATGAAAAACTGTTTTTT	CASSQQSIVNEKLFF
many	.	TRBV5-5	TRBJ1-2	TGTGCCAGCAGCTTGTCGGGGGATCCGGACTATGGCTACACCTTC	CASSLSGDPDYGYTF
many	.	TRBV5-1	TRBJ2-7	TGCGCCAGCAGCCTCCGGGACACCTACGAGCAGTACTTC	CASSLRDTYEQYF
many	TRBD2	TRBV7-9	TRBJ2-4	TGTGCCAGCAGCTTAGCAGCGGGGTCCAAAAACATTCAGTACTTC	CASSLAAGSKNIQYF
many	TRBD1	TRBV29-1	TRBJ2-2	TGCAGCGTTGAAGACCCCAGGGGGATGGACACCGGGGAGCTGTTTTTT	CSVEDPRGMDTGELFF
.	.	TRBV28	TRBJ2-3	TGTGCCAGCAGCTACGGGCTAGCGACAGGTACGAAGTATTTT	CASSYGLATGTKYF
many	.	TRBV10-3	TRBJ1-1	TGTGCCATCAGTGAGTCGGGGGGAAGAGGTGAAGCTTTCTTT	CAISESGGRGEAFF
.	.	TRBV29-1	TRBJ1-2	TGCAGCGTTCTGCCAGGGCCCCCCTATGGCTACACCTTC	CSVLPGPPYGYTF
many	.	TRBV7-8	TRBJ1-5	TGTGCCAGCAGGCCCGATTTGAATCAGCCCCAGCATTTT	CASRPDLNQPQHF
many	.	TRBV29-1	TRBJ1-2	TGCAGCGTTGAAGCACGGATTAGGGGCTACACCTTC	CSVEARIRGYTF
many	.	TRBV7-9	TRBJ1-6	TGTGCCAGCACCCCAGGAGTAACCAATTCACCCCTCCACTTT	CASTPGVTNSPLHF
many	TRBD1	TRBV6-4	TRBJ2-1	TGTGCCAGCAGTCCACAGGGGGCTACCTACAATGAGCAGTTCTTC	CASSPQGATYNEQFF
many	.	TRBV15	TRBJ2-1	TGTGCCACCAGCAGACGCGGGGACGAGCAGTTCTTC	CATSRRGDEQFF
few	.	TRBV12-3/TRBV12-4	TRBJ2-1	TGTGCCAGCAGCTTAGGGGGGGGTCAGCTCTCCTACAATGAGCAGTTCTTC	CASSLGGGQLSYNEQFF
many	TRBD1	TRBV10-3	TRBJ2-5	TGTGCCATCAGTGATTCGACAGGGGATGAGACCCAGTACTTC	CAISDSTGDETQYF
many	TRBD2	TRBV29-1	TRBJ2-1	TGCAGCGTTGATCATACGGGAGGGAAGGATGAGCAGTTCTTC	CSVDHTGGKDEQFF
many	TRBD2	TRBV20-1	TRBJ2-1	TGCAGTGCTCCCTCGGCAAAAGCGGGAGCCCTCAATGAGCAGTTCTTC	CSAPSAKAGALNEQFF
many	.	TRBV20-1	TRBJ1-1	TGCAGTGCTAAGGAAGTGGGCATATACGGCACTGAAGCTTTCTTT	CSAKEVGIYGTEAFF
many	.	TRBV6-5	TRBJ2-2	TGTGCCAGCAGTTCCCACGACTCCGGGACATACAACACCGGGGAGCTGTTTTTT	CASSSHDSGTYNTGELFF
.	TRBD1	TRBV18	TRBJ2-4	TGTGCCAGCTCATCGGGACAGGGCCGAGGAGAAAACATTCAGTACTTC	CASSSGQGRGENIQYF
few	.	TRBV20-1	TRBJ1-5	TGCAGTGCTAGATCCGGGACGTCAAATCAGCCCCAGCATTTT	CSARSGTSNQPQHF
many	.	TRBV9	TRBJ1-6	TGTGCCAGCAGCTCCCCCGTTTCACCCCTCCACTTT	CASSSPVSPLHF
few	TRBD1	TRBV12-3/TRBV12-4	TRBJ1-6	TGTGCCAGCAGTGCCGGACAGGGGGGTTGGTCACCCCTCCACTTT	CASSAGQGGWSPLHF
many	TRBD2	TRBV12-3/TRBV12-4	TRBJ2-1	TGTGCCAGCTCCAGGGAGCGGGATATCTATGAGCAGTTCTTC	CASSRERDIYEQFF
few	.	TRBV2	TRBJ1-1	TGTGCCAGCAGTTTTGACGGGGGGAGAGCTGAAGCTTTCTTT	CASSFDGGRAEAFF
many	TRBD1	TRBV5-1	TRBJ2-1	TGCGCCAGCAGCGCGGGACAGGGGGGTTCCTTTAATGAGCAGTTCTTC	CASSAGQGGSFNEQFF
many	TRBD2	TRBV20-1	TRBJ2-3	TGCAGTGCTAGCACCCAGCGGGAGGTCGGCACAGATACGCAGTATTTT	CSASTQREVGTDTQYF
.	TRBD1	TRBV3-1	TRBJ2-1	TGTGCCAGTCGACAGGGGGCTTACAATGAGCAGTTCTTC	CASRQGAYNEQFF
many	.	TRBV5-1	TRBJ1-1	TGCGCCAGCAGCTTGGCCGGGACTGATGGGGGCACTGAAGCTTTCTTT	CASSLAGTDGGTEAFF
many	.	TRBV5-1	TRBJ2-1	TGCGCCAGCAGCTACGCAGGGGATGAGCAGTTCTTC	CASSYAGDEQFF
many	.	TRBV4-2	TRBJ2-7	TGTGCCAGCAGCCAAGACGAGAGTGGGGAATACTTC	CASSQDESGEYF
many	.	TRBV18	TRBJ2-7	TGTGCCAGCTCACCATTGGGGACCGGCTACGAGCAGTACTTC	CASSPLGTGYEQYF
many	.	TRBV7-8	TRBJ2-7	TGTGCCAGCAGCTTAGCTCCTTTGACAGGCTTGGACTTC	CASSLAPLTGLDF
.	.	TRBV5-1	TRBJ1-3	TGCGCCAGCACCATGGATCGGGGGGCGAGCACTGGAGACACCATATATTTT	CASTMDRGASTGDTIYF
many	.	TRBV20-1	TRBJ2-1	TGCAGTGCTCGCTTAGGGGAGGCGCAGTTCTTC	CSARLGEAQFF
many	.	TRBV9	TRBJ1-5	TGTGCCAGCAGCGCAGGGATAAATAGCAATCAGCCCCAGCATTTT	CASSAGINSNQPQHF
many	.	TRBV27	TRBJ1-2	TGTGCCAGCAGTCAATACGGCTATGGCTACACCTTC	CASSQYGYGYTF
many	TRBD2	TRBV5-1	TRBJ2-1	TGCGCCAGCAGCGCCCAGGGACTAGCGGCCTACAATGAGCAGTTCTTC	CASSAQGLAAYNEQFF
many	.	TRBV7-6	TRBJ1-4	TGTGCCAGCAGCTTTTCTCAAGGGTCGGAAAAACTGTTTTTT	CASSFSQGSEKLFF
.	.	TRBV20-1	TRBJ2-3	TGCAGTGCTAGAGATGACGGGATGGGCACAGATACGCAGTATTTT	CSARDDGMGTDTQYF
many	.	TRBV20-1	TRBJ1-1	TGCAGTGCTAGAGTGTCGGGCGCCAGGAACACTGAAGCTTTCTTT	CSARVSGARNTEAFF
many	.	TRBV10-3	TRBJ2-3	TGTGCCATCAGTGATCTGCTAGCGCAAGATACGCAGTATTTT	CAISDLLAQDTQYF
many	.	TRBV28	TRBJ2-7	TGTGCCAGCAGTTTAGACTATACCTACGAGCAGTACTTC	CASSLDYTYEQYF
many	TRBD1	TRBV12-3/TRBV12-4	TRBJ1-1	TGTGCCAGCCTCCCGACAGGGCGGGACACTGAAGCTTTCTTT	CASLPTGRDTEAFF
.	.	TRBV28	TRBJ2-7	TGTGCCAGCAGTTTAATAAGCCCCGAGCAGTACTTC	CASSLISPEQYF
few	.	TRBV7-2	TRBJ2-4	TGTGCCAGCAGCTTAGGGGCACGGGGACAGTACTTC	CASSLGARGQYF
many	TRBD1	TRBV5-1	TRBJ2-3	TGCGCCAGCAGCTTGAGGGGGCTCAGCACAGATACGCAGTATTTT	CASSLRGLSTDTQYF